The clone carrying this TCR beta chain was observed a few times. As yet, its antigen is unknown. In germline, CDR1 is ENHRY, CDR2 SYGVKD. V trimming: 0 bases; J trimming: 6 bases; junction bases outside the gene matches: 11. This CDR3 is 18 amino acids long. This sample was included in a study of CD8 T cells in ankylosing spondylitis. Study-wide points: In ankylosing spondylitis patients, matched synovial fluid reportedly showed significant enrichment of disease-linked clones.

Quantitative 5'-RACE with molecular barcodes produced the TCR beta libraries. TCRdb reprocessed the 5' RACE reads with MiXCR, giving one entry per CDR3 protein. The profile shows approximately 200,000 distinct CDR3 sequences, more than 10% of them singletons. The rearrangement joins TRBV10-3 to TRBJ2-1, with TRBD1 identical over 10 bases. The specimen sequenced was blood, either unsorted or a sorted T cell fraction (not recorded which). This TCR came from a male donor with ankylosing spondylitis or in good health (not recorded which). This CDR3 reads CAISESPTGTGAFNEQFF. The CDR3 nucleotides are TGTGCCATCAGTGAGTCTCCCACCGGGACAGGGGCGTTCAATGAGCAGTTCTTC.